This T cell receptor beta chain stems from a study of CD8 T cells in Susac syndrome. Overall study findings and caveats: The study's TCR sequencing and HLA analysis covered a relatively small number of individuals, and the study acknowledged this.

A remark on this clonotype: Its antigen is currently unknown.

The CDR3 loop spans 16 amino acids. Germline CDR1 GTSNPN, CDR2 SVGIG (reference sequence). Trimming removed 0 bases from V and 2 bases from J; junction bases left unmatched: 8. It was treatment-naive patients with stable or active relapsing-remitting disease who made up the multiple sclerosis controls. Negative isolation yielded CD8+ and CD4+ T cells; FACS enriched TEMRA cells. The RNA, about 0.5 to 1 ug, was put through reverse transcription using random hexamers. Across 54 Vbeta and 13 Jbeta, immunoSEQ multiplex PCR amplified TCR beta CDR3. TCRdb recomputed calls from the immunoSEQ multiplex PCR reads with MiXCR, one row per CDR3 protein. The repertoire holds 250,000 to 300,000 distinct CDR3 sequences, with almost 85% as singletons.

This sequence joins TRBV30 and TRBJ2-7; 9 bases fit TRBD1. The sample consisted of CD8+ T cells from PBMCs. This clonotype was sampled from a human donor with multiple sclerosis. The CDR3 nucleotides read TGTGCCTGGAGTGTACTCAGACAGGGGGGGACCTACGAGCAGTACTTC. Its protein product is CAWSVLRQGGTYEQYF.